Following are 31 T cell receptor beta chains from one sample sequenced in a study of blood T cell repertoires in COVID-19. Some clones are missing from TCRdb's copy, which holds only in-frame ones; the method was immunoSEQ multiplex PCR. The profile shows 250,000 or so clones, approximately 84% of them singletons. The specimen was PBMCs or T cells enriched from blood (not recorded which). These receptors came from a middle-aged man who had recovered from COVID-19.

This clone was counted a single time. The V and J genes are TRBV9 and TRBJ2-2; 7 bases agree with TRBD1. The CDR3 totals 16 residues. The V gene end was trimmed by 3 bases and the J gene end by 5 bases; junction bases not matched to a gene: 10. Germline CDR1 reads SGDLS; CDR2 reads YYNGEE. The CDR3 sequence: CASSDRRQGKTGELFF. CDR3 bases: TGTGCCAGCAGCGACCGACGACAGGGTAAAACCGGGGAGCTGTTTTTT. Looking up the rest from reference TRBV9 and TRBJ2-2 gives the full variable domain: DSGVTQTPKHLITATGQRVTLRCSPRSGDLSVYWYQQSLDQGLQFLIQYYNGEERAKGNILERFSAQQFPDLHSELNLSSLELGDSALYFCASSDRRQGKTGELFFGEGSRLTVL.

This rearrangement joins TRBV18 to TRBJ1-5; D possibly corresponds to TRBD1 (5 bases). The germline CDR1 and CDR2 sequences are KGHSH and LQKENI. The V end lost 5 bases, the J end lost 9 bases, and 8 bases lay between the germline ends. CDR3 length: 11 amino acids. The CDR3 loop reads CASSKTGPQHF. CDR3 bases: TGTGCCAGCTCAAAAACAGGGCCCCAGCATTTT.

The chain links TRBV27 to TRBJ1-1, with 7 bases aligning to TRBD1. The germline V gene encodes CDR1 MNHEY and CDR2 SMNVEV (reference sequence). This CDR3 comprises 17 residues. With V trimmed by 2 bases and J by 0 bases, 9 bases remained unmatched. The CDR3 nucleotides are TGTGCCAGCAGTTTAATAGGGGGCGCGTGGATGAACACTGAAGCTTTCTTT. Its protein is CASSLIGGAWMNTEAFF.

The V and J genes are TRBV19 and TRBJ1-2, with a weak D call TRBD1 (5 bases). Germline lookup yields CDR1 LNHDA and CDR2 SQIVND (reference sequence). V dropped 5 bases and J dropped 0 bases, with 13 bases sitting between them. The CDR3 runs to 15 residues. Here the CDR3 reads CASSPWGGANYGYTF. CDR3 nucleotide sequence: TGTGCCAGTAGTCCGTGGGGCGGTGCTAACTATGGCTACACCTTC.

The chain is built from TRBV4-2 and TRBJ2-4; 8 bases agree with TRBD2. From germline, CDR1 is LGHNA and CDR2 YNFKEQ. CDR3 length equals 18 residues. V dropped 4 bases and J dropped 5; count of bases not matched to a gene: 16. The CDR3 loop is CASSLGGQAGAPQNIQYF. CDR3 sequence (DNA): TGTGCCAGCAGCCTCGGAGGTCAAGCGGGAGCGCCGCAAAACATTCAGTACTTC.

V gene TRBV18 combines with J gene TRBJ2-3, with D tentatively TRBD1 (6 bases). The CDR3 totals 16 residues. The germline V gene has CDR1 KGHSH and CDR2 LQKENI. Trimming cost V 1 base and J 5 bases, with 16 bases left between them. CDR3 region: CASSPLPMAGVDTQYF. DNA for the CDR3: TGTGCCAGCTCACCACTCCCCATGGCAGGGGTAGATACGCAGTATTTT.

This sequence joins TRBV7-3 and TRBJ2-2; 11 positions match TRBD2. The CDR3 length is 17 residues. The V segment lost 3 bases and the J segment 1 base; nucleotides outside the gene matches: 4. Germline V gives CDR1 SGHTA, CDR2 FQGTGA. The CDR3: CASSFPSGGLNTGELFF. The CDR3 region has the DNA TGTGCCAGCAGCTTTCCTAGCGGGGGGCTGAACACCGGGGAGCTGTTTTTT.

The chain employs TRBV4-1 and TRBJ2-7; TRBD1 agrees at 9 bases. This CDR3 is built from 14 residues. Unmatched junction bases numbered 5, after V lost 2 bases and J lost 6 bases. Germline CDR1 MGHRA, CDR2 YSYEKL. CDR3 in amino acids: CASSQRDRVGEQYF. As DNA, the CDR3 is TGCGCCAGCAGCCAAAGGGACAGGGTTGGCGAGCAGTACTTC.

The V and J genes are TRBV6-1 and TRBJ2-3, with 7 bases that match TRBD1. V was clipped by 4 bases and J by 6 bases; unmatched bases: 13. CDR3 length: 16 amino acids. Germline V gene data show CDR1 as MNHNS and CDR2 as SASEGT. In DNA, the CDR3 is TGTGCCAGCAGTGCAGGGGCAGGGGGTTGGTTGGATACGCAGTATTTT. It specifies CASSAGAGGWLDTQYF.

The chain carries TRBV18 and TRBJ1-1; D not certain. The V gene lost 3 bases and the J gene lost 2 bases, with 4 bases spanning the gap. The germline V gene encodes CDR1 KGHSH and CDR2 LQKENI. The CDR3 sequence is 12 residues long. Here the CDR3 reads CASSPQNTEAFF. The CDR3 region has the DNA TGTGCCAGCTCACCCCAAAACACTGAAGCTTTCTTT.

The CDR3 DNA follows: TGTGCCATCAGTGATCGTAACGGGGGCACAGATACGCAGTATTTT. Amino acid sequence: CAISDRNGGTDTQYF. The chain uses TRBV10-3 and TRBJ2-3; D perhaps matches TRBD2 (5 bases). The CDR3 has 15 residues. Germline-derived CDR1 and CDR2 are ENHRY and SYGVKD. The V end was cut by 3 bases, the J end by 1 base, with 11 bases between.

The rearrangement links TRBV9 to TRBJ2-1; 10 nucleotides align to TRBD2. V shed 4 bases, J shed 3 bases, and the junction held 7 bases outside the gene matches. In germline, CDR1 is SGDLS, CDR2 YYNGEE. The length of the CDR3 is 16 residues. The CDR3 reads CASSTGLAWNYNEQFF. In DNA form, the CDR3 reads TGTGCCAGCAGCACGGGACTAGCGTGGAACTACAATGAGCAGTTCTTC.

Only one count was recorded for this clone. The genes are TRBV3-1 (or the pseudogene TRBV3-2) and TRBJ2-2, with 7 bases aligning to TRBD2. The V segment lost 4 bases and the J segment 0 bases; nucleotides outside the gene matches: 2. The germline V gene has CDR1 LGHDT and CDR2 YNNKEL (reference sequence). The CDR3 is 15 amino acids. This CDR3 reads CASSPGLANTGELFF. In nucleotides, the CDR3 is TGTGCCAGCAGCCCAGGACTAGCGAACACCGGGGAGCTGTTTTTT.

This chain links TRBV5-1 with TRBJ2-5; the match to TRBD2 covers 10 bases. Losses at the gene ends were 4 bases for V and 2 bases for J; bases not matched to a gene: 5. From germline, CDR1 is SGHRS and CDR2 YFSETQ. The CDR3 consists of 15 residues. In DNA, the CDR3 is TGCGCCAGCAGCGCACTAGCGGGGATTCAAGAGACCCAGTACTTC. This codes for CASSALAGIQETQYF.

The sample holds a few counts of this clone. This chain joins TRBV19 and TRBJ1-2, with D possibly TRBD1 on 6 matching bases. This CDR3 comprises 14 residues. The V end lost 10 bases, the J end lost 6 bases, and 21 bases lay between the germline ends. Germline loops: CDR1 LNHDA, CDR2 SQIVND (reference sequence). In nucleotides, the CDR3 is TGTGCCACCTGGGAACAGGGCGGATTCGATGGCTACACCTTC. This translates into CATWEQGGFDGYTF.

J is TRBJ1-2 and V is TRBV27; maybe TRBD1 (5 bases). The V end lost 2 bases, the J end lost 4 bases, and 14 bases lay between the germline ends. Looked up from germline, CDR1 is MNHEY and CDR2 is SMNVEV (reference sequence). The CDR3 extends over 15 amino acids. CDR3: CASSLNQGSTYGYTF. The CDR3 DNA is TGTGCCAGCAGTTTAAACCAGGGTTCGACCTATGGCTACACCTTC.

The chain couples TRBV5-1 to TRBJ2-2; possible D gene TRBD1, 5 bases. This CDR3 has 15 residues. V gave up 0 bases and J gave up 5 bases, with 11 bases separating them. Germline lookup yields CDR1 SGHRS and CDR2 YFSETQ. This CDR3 is CASSLVRADTGELFF. The CDR3 nucleotides read TGCGCCAGCAGCTTGGTCAGGGCGGATACCGGGGAGCTGTTTTTT.

The rearrangement joins TRBV18 to TRBJ1-5, with D unclear. CDR3 length: 15 residues. The germline CDR1 and CDR2 sequences are KGHSH and LQKENI. V was pared by 0 bases and J by 6 bases, with 12 bases between. CDR3 loop: CASSPPPGVGQPQHF. CDR3 sequence (DNA): TGTGCCAGCTCACCACCGCCGGGTGTTGGTCAGCCCCAGCATTTT.

The V and J genes are TRBV15 and TRBJ2-7, with 10 positions matching TRBD2. The germline V gene encodes CDR1 LNHNV and CDR2 YYDKDF (reference sequence). The CDR3 length is 16 residues. V dropped 3 bases and J dropped 7; count of bases not matched to a gene: 12. The CDR3 bases are TGTGCCACCAGCAGCTTACGGTCTAGCGGGAGCAAAGAGCAGTACTTC. Amino acid sequence: CATSSLRSSGSKEQYF.

For the CDR3, the DNA is TGTGCCACCAGTGAGACTAGCGGAAATTACAATGAGCAGTTCTTC. Protein: CATSETSGNYNEQFF. The chain recombines TRBV24-1 with TRBJ2-1; 9 nucleotides align to TRBD2. Trimming cost V 4 bases and J 4 bases; bases outside gene matches: 4. From germline, CDR1 is KGHDR and CDR2 SFDVKD. The CDR3 spans 15 residues.

The gene calls are TRBV6-6 and TRBJ1-1; D perhaps matches TRBD1 (6 bases). Trimming cost V 6 bases and J 5 bases, with 16 bases left between them. CDR3 size: 14 residues. Germline V gives CDR1 MNHNY, CDR2 SVGAGI (reference sequence). CDR3 sequence (DNA): TGTGCCAGCAGCTCACAGGGTAGGGAAACTGAAGCTTTCTTT. Protein: CASSSQGRETEAFF.

The chain has TRBV18 and TRBJ1-3, with a weak D call TRBD1 (6 bases). The CDR3 contains 15 residues. Germline-derived CDR1 and CDR2 are KGHSH and LQKENI. V was clipped by 3 bases and J by 2 bases, with 11 bases between them. CDR3 region: CASSPNGGPGNTIYF. The CDR3 DNA is TGTGCCAGCTCACCGAACGGGGGGCCTGGAAACACCATATATTTT.

The chain carries TRBV30 and TRBJ2-2; a possible D gene is TRBD2 (6 bases). Trimming left V 0 bases short and J 0 bases short, with 11 bases between. Germline values: CDR1 GTSNPN, CDR2 SVGIG (reference sequence). This CDR3 is built from 16 residues. CDR3 residues: CAWSVRRAPNTGELFF. The CDR3 DNA reads TGTGCCTGGAGTGTACGGAGGGCCCCGAACACCGGGGAGCTGTTTTTT.

The rearrangement joins TRBV3-1 (or the pseudogene TRBV3-2) to TRBJ2-1, with D possibly being TRBD1 (5 bases). Trimming shortened V by 0 bases and J by 3 bases, and 6 bases separated the two germline ends. Germline lookup yields CDR1 LGHDT and CDR2 YNNKEL (reference sequence). The CDR3 extends over 14 amino acids. The CDR3 nucleotides read TGTGCCAGCAGCCAAGACGACAGCTACAATGAGCAGTTCTTC. It translates to CASSQDDSYNEQFF.

The chain joins TRBV4-2 to TRBJ1-6; TRBD1 aligns across 8 bases. The CDR3 spans 15 residues. Trimming cost V 4 bases and J 7 bases; bases outside gene matches: 6. CDR1 is LGHNA, CDR2 YNFKEQ, per germline. The CDR3: CASSRQTGVNSPLHF. In DNA, the CDR3 is TGTGCCAGCAGCCGCCAGACAGGGGTCAATTCACCCCTCCACTTT.

The rearrangement joins TRBV6-5 to TRBJ2-6; a possible D gene is TRBD2 (6 bases). The CDR3 runs 15 residues. V lost 6 bases to trimming and J lost 0 bases, with 9 bases between them. Germline assignment: CDR1 MNHEY and CDR2 SVGAGI. CDR3 sequence (DNA): TGTGCCAGCAGCCTCGGGGGCTCTGGGGCCAACGTCCTGACTTTC. It specifies CASSLGGSGANVLTF.

The CDR3 sequence is CATSDSYSNQPQHF. CDR3 DNA sequence: TGTGCCACCAGTGACAGTTATAGCAATCAGCCCCAGCATTTT. The chain has TRBV24-1 and TRBJ1-5, with no clear D. V was clipped by 4 bases and J by 0 bases, with 6 bases between them. The CDR3 length is 14 residues. Germline values: CDR1 KGHDR, CDR2 SFDVKD.

This sequence joins TRBV5-5 and TRBJ2-7; unclear D gene. V lost 4 bases to trimming and J lost 4 bases, with 9 bases between them. CDR3 length: 12 residues. Per the germline V gene, CDR1 is SGHKS and CDR2 is YYEKEE (reference sequence). The chain's CDR3 is CASSPQAYEQYF. DNA of the CDR3: TGTGCCAGCAGCCCCCAGGCTTACGAGCAGTACTTC.

The V and J genes are TRBV5-6 and TRBJ2-7; 9 nucleotides agree with TRBD1. Germline V gives CDR1 SGHDT, CDR2 YYEEEE. The CDR3 sequence is 16 residues long. The ends lost 2 bases at V and 3 bases at J; junction bases unmatched: 9. CDR3: CASSFFTGTGFYEQYF. DNA for the CDR3: TGTGCCAGCAGCTTTTTCACCGGGACAGGGTTCTACGAGCAGTACTTC.

The chain couples TRBV29-1 to TRBJ1-2; the match to TRBD1 covers 8 bases. Trimming at V came to 6 bases and at J to 8 bases, leaving 11 bases not matched to a gene. CDR3 length: 13 amino acids. From germline, CDR1 is SQVTM and CDR2 ANQGSEA. The CDR3 DNA follows: TGCAGCGTCAATGGCAGGGGGCGTGGGGGCTACACCTTC. Its protein is CSVNGRGRGGYTF.

This chain connects TRBV7-2 to TRBJ1-5; 7 bases map to TRBD1. The CDR3 sequence is 15 residues long. Germline trimming cut 5 bases from V and 2 bases from J; bases unmatched to any gene: 6. Per the germline V gene, CDR1 is SGHTA and CDR2 is FQGNSA. The CDR3 region is CASSRDRAGNQPQHF. The CDR3 nucleotides read TGTGCCAGCAGCCGTGACAGGGCTGGCAATCAGCCCCAGCATTTT.